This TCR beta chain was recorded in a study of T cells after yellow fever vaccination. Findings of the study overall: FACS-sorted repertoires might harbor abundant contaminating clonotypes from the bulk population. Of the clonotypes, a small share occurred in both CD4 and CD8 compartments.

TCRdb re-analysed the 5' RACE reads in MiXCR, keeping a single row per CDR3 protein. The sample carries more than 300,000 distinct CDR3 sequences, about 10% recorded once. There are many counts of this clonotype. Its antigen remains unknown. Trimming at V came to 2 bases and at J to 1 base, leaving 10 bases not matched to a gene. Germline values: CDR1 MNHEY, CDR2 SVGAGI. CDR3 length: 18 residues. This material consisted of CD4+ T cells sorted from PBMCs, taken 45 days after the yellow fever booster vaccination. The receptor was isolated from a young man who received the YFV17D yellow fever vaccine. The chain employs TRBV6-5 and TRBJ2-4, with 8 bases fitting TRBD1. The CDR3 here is CASSYGHGQGRAKNIQYF. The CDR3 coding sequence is TGTGCCAGCAGTTACGGACACGGACAGGGAAGGGCCAAAAACATTCAGTACTTC.